The clone carrying this T cell receptor (beta chain) was observed many times. Trimming left V 0 bases short and J 2 bases short, with 7 bases between. In germline, CDR1 is LGHNA, CDR2 YNFKEQ. This CDR3 comprises 14 residues. The data belong to a study of T-cell reconstitution after alpha-beta-depleted transplantation in children. Unique molecular identifiers were incorporated into the prepared TCRbeta library. Via MiXCR, TCRdb re-called the PCR reads, giving one row per CDR3 protein. Of about 360,000 distinct CDR3 sequences listed, roughly 13% are singletons. Sequenced material: PBMCs, taken from the stem cell graft. This clonotype was sampled from a human donor who donated a stem cell graft to a child with Fanconi anemia. The chain carries TRBV4-2 and TRBJ1-1; D remains unclear. This CDR3 reads CASSQEGANTEAFF. The CDR3, as DNA: TGTGCCAGCAGCCAAGAGGGAGCTAACACTGAAGCTTTCTTT.